Shown below are 28 T cell receptor beta chains from a single sample sequenced in a study of blood T cells in healthy people across ages. Primers used in a second PCR of roughly 6 to 12 cycles were a sample-barcoded 5' primer and a J-beta primer mix. A single record per CDR3 protein comes from TCRdb applying MiXCR to the 5' RACE reads. There are 650,000 to 800,000 distinct CDR3 sequences in the sample; under 45% occur only once, and about a fifth lies in the top ten. Sequenced: blood. Receptors were obtained from a man aged 55 to 70 in good health.

This clonotype was counted once. This chain links TRBV7-2 with TRBJ1-4; tentative D call: TRBD1 (6 bases). The germline V gene encodes CDR1 SGHTA and CDR2 FQGNSA. The CDR3 length is 15 residues. V lost 3 bases and J 3 bases, leaving 11 bases between the germline ends. The CDR3 bases are TGTGCCAGCAGCTTTGTAGCAGGGGCTAATGAAAAACTGTTTTTT. Translated, it gives CASSFVAGANEKLFF.

The rearrangement joins TRBV3-1 to TRBJ2-7; D unclear. Trimming shortened V by 2 bases and J by 12 bases, and 20 bases separated the two germline ends. From germline, CDR1 is LGHDT and CDR2 YNNKEL (reference sequence). This CDR3 spans 14 amino acids. The CDR3 region has the DNA TGTGCCAGCAGCCAATACGGCGATAAAGAGACCCGGTACTTC. This encodes CASSQYGDKETRYF.

This chain uses TRBV20-1 with TRBJ2-7, with unresolved D. The germline gives CDR1 DFQATT, CDR2 SNEGSKA (reference sequence). V was trimmed by 0 bases and J by 2 bases, leaving 8 bases between them. This CDR3 is built from 13 residues. CDR3 amino acids: CSARDERAYEQYF. The CDR3 nucleotides read TGCAGTGCTAGAGATGAACGAGCCTACGAGCAGTACTTC.

The J gene is TRBJ2-5, the V gene TRBV4-2; a weak D match, TRBD2 (6 bases). The J call is doubtful: the DNA matches TRBJ2-7 better. The germline V gene has CDR1 LGHNA and CDR2 YNFKEQ. This CDR3 is built from 14 residues. The CDR3 DNA is TGTGCCAGCAGCCAGACTAGTTACATCGGCGAGCAGTACTTC. As protein: CASSQTSYIGEQYF.

The chain carries TRBV20-1 and TRBJ2-1; 13 nucleotides agree with TRBD2. The CDR3 consists of 18 residues. CDR1 DFQATT and CDR2 SNEGSKA come from the germline V gene (reference sequence). V was clipped by 3 bases and J by 6 bases; unmatched bases: 14. The CDR3 spells CSARTSGRRLTMGNEQFF. CDR3 nucleotide sequence: TGCAGTGCTAGGACTAGCGGGAGGCGCCTGACAATGGGCAATGAGCAGTTCTTC.

The chain carries TRBV7-2 and TRBJ2-1; tentatively, D is TRBD2 (5 bases). Between the trimmed V and J ends, which lost 5 bases and 10 bases, there was a span of 12 bases. This CDR3 has 12 residues. Germline CDR1 reads SGHTA; CDR2 reads FQGNSA. The CDR3 sequence: CASSPSRREQFF. In nucleotides, the CDR3 is TGTGCCAGCAGCCCTAGCCGACGGGAGCAGTTCTTC.

A single count supports this clonotype. The V call is TRBV11-2, the J call TRBJ2-7; no firm D call. With 1 base removed from V and 7 bases from J, the gap between germline ends came to 17 bases. The V gene's germline CDR1 is SGHAT and CDR2 FQNNGV. There are 15 residues in the CDR3. CDR3 region: CASSLARSPYNEQYF. In nucleotides, the CDR3 is TGTGCCAGCAGCTTAGCCAGGAGCCCCTACAATGAGCAGTACTTC.

The chain is built from TRBV9 and TRBJ2-1; 12 bases match TRBD2. The germline gives CDR1 SGDLS, CDR2 YYNGEE. V was clipped by 2 bases and J by 4 bases; unmatched bases: 7. The CDR3 loop spans 17 amino acids. CDR3 bases: TGTGCCAGCAGCGTGGGGCCTACTAGCGGGGGGTACAATGAGCAGTTCTTC. Translating gives CASSVGPTSGGYNEQFF. Full variable domain (remainder filled in from reference TRBV9 and TRBJ2-1): DSGVTQTPKHLITATGQRVTLRCSPRSGDLSVYWYQQSLDQGLQFLIQYYNGEERAKGNILERFSAQQFPDLHSELNLSSLELGDSALYFCASSVGPTSGGYNEQFFGPGTRLTVL.

The genes are TRBV4-3 and TRBJ1-4, with D possibly being TRBD1 (5 bases). CDR3 length: 16 residues. CDR1 is LGHNA and CDR2 is YSLEER in the germline V gene. V lost 0 bases to trimming and J lost 5 bases, with 13 bases between them. The CDR3 loop is CASSQDKGRLNEKLFF. The CDR3 coding sequence is TGCGCCAGCAGCCAAGATAAGGGACGGCTAAATGAAAAACTGTTTTTT.

The chain couples TRBV6-5 to TRBJ2-1; D gene unclear. This CDR3 comprises 13 residues. Germline assignment: CDR1 MNHEY and CDR2 SVGAGI. Trimming shortened V by 3 bases and J by 10 bases, and 13 bases separated the two germline ends. This CDR3 reads CASSYFPGQEQFF. In DNA, the CDR3 is TGTGCCAGCAGTTATTTCCCCGGGCAGGAGCAGTTCTTC.

This chain uses TRBV24-1 with TRBJ2-1; 7 nucleotides match TRBD2. J gave up 0 bases and V 4 bases, and 5 bases lay outside the gene matches. The germline V gene has CDR1 KGHDR and CDR2 SFDVKD. The CDR3 is 16 amino acids. The CDR3 reads CATSDPSGDSYNEQFF. The CDR3 DNA reads TGTGCCACCAGTGACCCGAGCGGGGACTCCTACAATGAGCAGTTCTTC.

This clonotype has only a few counts. The chain joins TRBV7-9 to TRBJ2-1; tentative D call: TRBD2 (5 bases). V shed 5 bases and J shed 5 bases, with 13 bases lying between them. The CDR3 extends over 14 amino acids. Germline V gene lookup returns CDR1 SEHNR and CDR2 FQNEAQ (reference sequence). CDR3 protein: CASSAPGIHNEQFF. The CDR3 region has the DNA TGTGCCAGCAGCGCACCCGGGATCCACAATGAGCAGTTCTTC.

There are a few counts of this clonotype. The chain links TRBV5-6 to TRBJ2-6; D unclear. V shed 2 bases and J shed 0 bases, with 12 bases lying between them. This CDR3 is 17 amino acids long. CDR1 SGHDT and CDR2 YYEEEE come from the germline V gene. The CDR3 nucleotides read TGTGCCAGCAGCTTATTCCGGCAGCTCTCTGGGGCCAACGTCCTGACTTTC. Translating gives CASSLFRQLSGANVLTF.

This rearrangement joins TRBV20-1 to TRBJ1-2; 7 bases match TRBD1. CDR3 length equals 14 residues. Germline-derived CDR1 and CDR2 are DFQATT and SNEGSKA (reference sequence). J lost 4 bases, V lost 6 bases, and 11 bases had no gene match. In DNA form, the CDR3 reads TGCAGTGCCACGGCTGGGACAGTAGCCTATGGCTACACCTTC. Its translation is CSATAGTVAYGYTF.

In this sample, this clonotype turned up many times. The CDR3 loop is CASSLGRDRGEQYF. As DNA, the CDR3 is TGTGCCAGCAGCTTAGGGCGGGACCGCGGCGAGCAGTACTTC. The chain uses TRBV13 and TRBJ2-7, with D possibly matching TRBD2 (6 bases). Per germline, CDR1 PRHDT and CDR2 FYEKMQ (reference sequence). The length of the CDR3 is 14 residues. Trimming removed 0 bases at V and 6 bases at J, with 12 bases between.

This clonotype was seen a handful of times. The V and J genes are TRBV20-1 and TRBJ2-5, with D perhaps TRBD1 (5 bases). This CDR3 comprises 12 residues. Germline CDR1 is DFQATT and CDR2 is SNEGSKA (reference sequence). Between the trimmed V and J ends, which lost 3 bases and 7 bases, there was a span of 12 bases. Here the CDR3 reads CSASTGAVTQYF. The CDR3 DNA is TGCAGTGCTAGCACAGGAGCTGTGACCCAGTACTTC.

V usage is TRBV6-1 and J usage is TRBJ1-1, with D perhaps TRBD1 (6 bases). Germline CDR1 reads MNHNS; CDR2 reads SASEGT. Trimming pared 6 bases from V and 4 bases from J, leaving 18 bases between. The CDR3 covers 15 residues. The CDR3 sequence is CASSIPQGSSTEAFF. The CDR3 DNA follows: TGTGCCAGCAGCATCCCACAGGGTTCGTCCACTGAAGCTTTCTTT.

This clonotype has only a few counts. V usage is TRBV12-3 or TRBV12-4 and J usage is TRBJ2-5; 9 bases are a match to TRBD2. CDR3 length: 14 residues. With V trimmed by 2 bases and J by 4 bases, 2 bases remained unmatched. CDR3 coding DNA: TGTGCCAGCAGTTTAAGCGGGGGGTTAGAGACCCAGTACTTC. This gives the protein CASSLSGGLETQYF.

The rearrangement links TRBV5-4 to TRBJ2-1, with D perhaps matching TRBD1 (5 bases). From germline, CDR1 is SGHNT and CDR2 YYREEE (reference sequence). The CDR3 spans 16 residues. With 0 bases removed from V and 2 bases from J, the gap between germline ends came to 12 bases. CDR3 DNA sequence: TGTGCCAGCAGCTTGGAAGGAGTCAGGGCCTACAATGAGCAGTTCTTC. The encoded protein is CASSLEGVRAYNEQFF.

This clonotype has just a few counts. The chain is built from TRBV27 and TRBJ2-5, with D perhaps being TRBD1 or TRBD2 (6 bases each). Near its end, the DNA agrees better with TRBJ2-7, so the J call may be wrong. Per germline, CDR1 MNHEY and CDR2 SMNVEV (reference sequence). This CDR3 is built from 14 residues. The DNA for the CDR3 is TGTGCCAGCAGTGACCGGTGGGGGGCGAGCGAGCAGTACTTC. Its translation is CASSDRWGASEQYF.

The chain is built from TRBV21-1 and TRBJ1-5. TRBV21-1 is an annotated pseudogene. CDR3 length: 14 residues. CDR3: CASSKVSGYQPQHF. The CDR3 DNA sequence: TGTGCCAGCAGCAAAGTATCGGGGTATCAGCCCCAGCATTTT.

This clonotype was recorded a few times. This chain joins TRBV20-1 and TRBJ2-7; 9 bases fit TRBD1. The CDR3 spans 13 residues. Trimming took 6 bases from V and 5 from J; bases not matched to a gene: 8. CDR1 is DFQATT, CDR2 SNEGSKA, per germline (reference sequence). CDR3 in amino acids: CSAPRQGVDEQYF. CDR3 DNA sequence: TGCAGTGCCCCGAGACAGGGGGTCGACGAGCAGTACTTC.

The chain is built from TRBV2 and TRBJ1-3; D ambiguous. Germline lookup yields CDR1 SNHLY and CDR2 FYNNEI. Trimming left V 5 bases short and J 4 bases short, with 9 bases between. The CDR3 extends over 13 amino acids. DNA for the CDR3: TGTGCCAGCAGTATGAGACGCGGAAACACCATATATTTT. It specifies CASSMRRGNTIYF.

This chain connects TRBV14 to TRBJ2-2, with a possible D match to TRBD1 (6 bases). The germline V gene has CDR1 SGHDN and CDR2 FVKESK. The CDR3 contains 16 residues. Trimming left V 4 bases short and J 0 bases short, with 12 bases between. CDR3 amino acids: CASSPRWTANTGELFF. CDR3 sequence (DNA): TGTGCCAGCAGCCCAAGATGGACAGCGAACACCGGGGAGCTGTTTTTT. The full variable domain, its missing parts supplied by reference TRBV14 and TRBJ2-2, is EAGVTQFPSHSVIEKGQTVTLRCDPISGHDNLYWYRRVMGKEIKFLLHFVKESKQDESGMPNNRFLAERTGGTYSTLKVQPAELEDSGVYFCASSPRWTANTGELFFGEGSRLTVL.

The table lists this clonotype with a few counts. This chain uses TRBV21-1 with TRBJ2-5; the table's D call, TRBD2, was not checked against the DNA. TRBV21-1 is assigned pseudogene status. This CDR3 contains 12 residues. The CDR3 loop reads CAAGLRKETQYF. In nucleotides, the CDR3 is TGTGCCGCAGGACTAAGGAAGGAGACCCAGTACTTC.

The chain carries TRBV5-1 and TRBJ2-4; perhaps TRBD1 as D (6 bases). The DNA matches TRBJ2-7 better at its end, which makes the J call doubtful. This CDR3 region has 19 residues. In germline, CDR1 is SGHRS, CDR2 YFSETQ. The CDR3 DNA sequence: TGCGCCAGCAGCTTGGCCTGGGTACAGGGTCGAACCCTCGCCTACGAGCAGTACTTC. Protein: CASSLAWVQGRTLAYEQYF.

This clonotype turned up a few times. The chain couples TRBV6-2 or TRBV6-3 to TRBJ1-1, with D unclear. V was clipped by 2 bases and J by 3 bases, with 10 bases between them. Looked up from germline, CDR1 is MNHEY and CDR2 is SVGEGT. The CDR3 extends over 14 amino acids. CDR3: CASSYRLVDTEAFF. The CDR3 region has the DNA TGTGCCAGCAGTTACAGGCTTGTTGACACTGAAGCTTTCTTT.

The rearrangement uses TRBV13 and TRBJ2-5; D is undetermined. The CDR3 loop spans 13 amino acids. Trimming left V 4 bases short and J 9 bases short, with 15 bases between. Germline assignment: CDR1 PRHDT and CDR2 FYEKMQ (reference sequence). In nucleotides, the CDR3 is TGTGCCAGCAGCTCCGCTCATACGTTGGCCCAGTACTTC. This translates into CASSSAHTLAQYF.